This TCR beta chain comes out of a study of STAT5B mutations in CD4+ large granular lymphocyte leukemia. The V gene lost 3 bases and the J gene lost 0 bases, with 15 bases spanning the gap. CDR3 length: 18 amino acids. From germline, CDR1 is SGHNT and CDR2 YENEEA. This was a survey-level run. Only in-frame clones appear in the TCRdb table, and some are missing; sequencing was by immunoSEQ multiplex PCR. Counted here are roughly 32,000 clones, around 85% occurring once; the ten biggest clones make up about 2%. The chain links TRBV11-3 to TRBJ2-6; a possible D gene is TRBD1 (6 bases). The sequenced sample was CD4+ T cells from blood buffy coats. The source of this sequence is a human donor in good health. CDR3 DNA sequence: TGTGCCAGCAGCTTGGGGGACACCACGTTCTCTGGGGCCAACGTCCTGACTTTC. Protein: CASSLGDTTFSGANVLTF.